The 13 T cell receptor beta chains listed next were all sequenced from one sample in a study of OX40 agonist ivuxolimab in advanced cancers. This table comes from immunoSEQ multiplex PCR, and its TCRdb copy is limited to in-frame clones, with some not included. The profile shows some 96,000 clones, about four fifths of them singletons. Sequenced here: CD4+ or CD8+ T cells sorted from blood, sampled in a trial of the OX40 agonist ivuxolimab. These receptors originate from an adult with an advanced solid tumor such as melanoma, head and neck, liver or kidney cancer.

The chain recombines TRBV7-9 with TRBJ2-7; the D gene is possibly TRBD1 (6 bases). The length of the CDR3 is 12 residues. The germline V gene has CDR1 SEHNR and CDR2 FQNEAQ (reference sequence). Deletions cut 3 bases from V and 4 bases from J, with 7 bases between. CDR3 bases: TGTGCCAGCAGCTTCACAGGGTACGAGCAGTACTTC. Its translation is CASSFTGYEQYF. The complete variable domain, with remaining parts taken from reference TRBV7-9 and TRBJ2-7, reads DTGVSQNPRHKITKRGQNVTFRCDPISEHNRLYWYRQTLGQGPEFLTYFQNEAQLEKSRLLSDRFSAERPKGSFSTLEIQRTEQGDSAMYLCASSFTGYEQYFGPGTRLTVT.

This clone was counted a few times. Other DNA sequences in the sample encode the same CDR3. The chain uses TRBV30 and TRBJ1-5; D not certain. Trimming removed 0 bases from V and 1 base from J, with 4 bases in between. The CDR3 consists of 13 residues. The germline V gene has CDR1 GTSNPN and CDR2 SVGIG (reference sequence). CDR3 DNA sequence: TGTGCCTGGAGTGTCGACAGCAATCAGCCCCAGCATTTT. Its translation: CAWSVDSNQPQHF.

This clone was seen once. V is TRBV5-1 and J is TRBJ2-1; no clear D. Trimming took 3 bases from V and 0 from J, leaving 13 bases between them. The CDR3 is 16 amino acids. Germline V gives CDR1 SGHRS, CDR2 YFSETQ. The CDR3 sequence: CASSSSPASSYNEQFF. CDR3 sequence (DNA): TGCGCCAGCAGCTCGTCCCCAGCGAGCTCCTACAATGAGCAGTTCTTC.

The chain carries TRBV27 and TRBJ2-5, with TRBD1 matching 8 bases. CDR1 is MNHEY, CDR2 SMNVEV, per germline (reference sequence). V lost 6 bases, J lost 5 bases, and 2 bases stayed unmatched. CDR3 length: 12 residues. DNA for the CDR3: TGTGCCAGCAGAAACAGGGGGGAGACCCAGTACTTC. Its protein is CASRNRGETQYF.

V is TRBV6-6 and J is TRBJ2-5, with unresolved D. The CDR3 is 12 residues long. The germline V and J ends were trimmed by 4 bases and 4 bases, with 7 bases remaining between them. Germline lookup yields CDR1 MNHNY and CDR2 SVGAGI (reference sequence). The CDR3 DNA is TGTGCCAGCAGTTCCTTGGTAGAGACCCAGTACTTC. Translation gives CASSSLVETQYF.

V is TRBV6-1 and J is TRBJ1-6; D call uncertain. This CDR3 has 14 residues. Trimming pared 4 bases from V and 5 bases from J, leaving 9 bases between. Germline CDR1 MNHNS, CDR2 SASEGT. The chain's CDR3 is CASSVTENNSPLHF. The CDR3 DNA follows: TGTGCCAGCAGTGTTACAGAGAATAATTCACCCCTCCACTTT.

This chain uses TRBV7-2 with TRBJ1-1, with D perhaps matching TRBD1 (6 bases). The germline V and J ends were trimmed by 4 bases and 10 bases, with 16 bases remaining between them. CDR1 is SGHTA and CDR2 is FQGNSA in the germline V gene. The CDR3 sequence is 13 residues long. The CDR3 reads CASSSDSRGVAFF. The DNA for the CDR3 is TGTGCCAGCAGCTCGGACAGCCGAGGAGTAGCTTTCTTT.

The J gene is TRBJ2-7, the V gene TRBV6-6, with D tentatively TRBD1 (6 bases). Germline V gives CDR1 MNHNY, CDR2 SVGAGI (reference sequence). V was clipped by 10 bases and J by 5 bases, with 18 bases between them. This CDR3 is 13 amino acids long. The DNA for the CDR3 is TGTGCCACACAAAATTACAGGGAGCACGAGCAGTACTTC. Its protein product is CATQNYREHEQYF.

This clone was observed once. This rearrangement joins TRBV6-1 to TRBJ1-1; D not certain. Germline CDR1 reads MNHNS; CDR2 reads SASEGT. V lost 6 bases and J lost 7, with 9 bases in between. The CDR3 totals 11 residues. CDR3 nucleotides: TGTGCCAGCAGCCGCGACGGTGAAGCTTTCTTT. As protein: CASSRDGEAFF.

The count of this clone is one. V is TRBV28 and J is TRBJ2-7; 8 bases align to TRBD1. Germline loops: CDR1 MDHEN, CDR2 SYDVKM. Germline trimming cut 7 bases from V and 0 bases from J; bases unmatched to any gene: 5. This CDR3 is 14 amino acids long. The CDR3 reads CASTRQGSSYEQYF. CDR3 DNA sequence: TGTGCCAGCACCAGACAGGGGAGCTCCTACGAGCAGTACTTC.

The rearrangement links TRBV6-6 to TRBJ2-7; 10 nucleotides align to TRBD1. The CDR3 has 15 amino acids. Germline V gives CDR1 MNHNY, CDR2 SVGAGI (reference sequence). The V segment lost 2 bases and the J segment 9 bases; nucleotides outside the gene matches: 10. CDR3 DNA: TGTGCCAGCAGTTACCTGACGGGACAGGGGCCTGGGCAGTACTTC. Its translation: CASSYLTGQGPGQYF.

The chain uses TRBV14 and TRBJ1-6; D is perhaps TRBD1 (5 bases). Germline V gene sequence: CDR1 SGHDN, CDR2 FVKESK. Trimming left V 4 bases short and J 9 bases short, with 19 bases between. CDR3 length: 16 amino acids. Here the CDR3 reads CASSLRTQGFGSPLHF. Here the CDR3 DNA reads TGTGCCAGCAGCCTCCGAACCCAGGGATTCGGTTCACCCCTCCACTTT. The variable domain in full, with the rest retrieved from reference TRBV14 and TRBJ1-6, is EAGVTQFPSHSVIEKGQTVTLRCDPISGHDNLYWYRRVMGKEIKFLLHFVKESKQDESGMPNNRFLAERTGGTYSTLKVQPAELEDSGVYFCASSLRTQGFGSPLHFGNGTRLTVT.

The V gene is TRBV4-1, the J gene TRBJ2-3; TRBD2 matches at 9 bases. The J segment lost 2 bases and the V segment lost 5 bases, leaving 5 bases of the junction unmatched. The CDR3 totals 15 residues. Germline-derived CDR1 and CDR2 are MGHRA and YSYEKL. CDR3 nucleotides: TGCGCCAGCAGCTTACGACTAGCGGTCACAGATACGCAGTATTTT. This translates into CASSLRLAVTDTQYF.